These 13 T cell receptor beta chains share one sample of origin, sequenced in a study of cytomegalovirus exposure and HLA in healthy donors. The PCR was carried out with 60 Vbeta primers and 13 Jbeta primers. Assay used: immunoSEQ multiplex PCR; TCRdb lists only in-frame clones, some missing. The sample holds some 130,000 clones, around 78% seen once. The source material was PBMCs. These receptors all come from a woman in her thirties in good health and CMV-seropositive.

CDR3 coding DNA: TGCGCCAGCAGCTTGGCCATCGGACAGTTCGAAGCTTTCTTT. This translates into CASSLAIGQFEAFF. The chain is built from TRBV5-1 and TRBJ1-1, with a possible D match to TRBD1 (6 bases). Germline loops: CDR1 SGHRS, CDR2 YFSETQ. V lost 0 bases and J 8 bases, leaving 14 bases between the germline ends. CDR3 size: 14 residues.

This chain links TRBV10-3 with TRBJ2-2; 7 bases fit TRBD2. Germline CDR1 is ENHRY and CDR2 is SYGVKD. The CDR3 covers 17 residues. Trimming removed 6 bases from V and 1 base from J; junction bases left unmatched: 11. The CDR3 sequence is CAISPWRGSQNTGELFF. The CDR3 region has the DNA TGTGCCATCAGCCCATGGCGGGGGTCCCAGAACACCGGGGAGCTGTTTTTT.

V usage is TRBV5-6 and J usage is TRBJ1-2, with 9 bases identical to TRBD1. The V gene's germline CDR1 is SGHDT and CDR2 YYEEEE. This CDR3 has 16 amino acids. J was trimmed by 5 bases and V by 0 bases; bases with no gene match: 8. In DNA, the CDR3 is TGTGCCAGCAGCTTGGTTTGGACAGGGGATGGGTATGGCTACACCTTC. Protein: CASSLVWTGDGYGYTF.

CDR3 amino acids: CASRATGFGANVLTF. Here the CDR3 DNA reads TGTGCCAGCAGAGCGACAGGGTTTGGGGCCAACGTCCTGACTTTC. J is TRBJ2-6 and V is TRBV6-1, with 7 bases that match TRBD1. Germline CDR1 and CDR2: MNHNS and SASEGT. The ends lost 6 bases at V and 3 bases at J; junction bases unmatched: 5. This CDR3 spans 15 amino acids.

The chain combines TRBV28 with TRBJ2-3; tentative D call: TRBD1 (6 bases). In germline, CDR1 is MDHEN, CDR2 SYDVKM. The CDR3 has 14 amino acids. V dropped 7 bases and J dropped 0 bases, with 11 bases sitting between them. CDR3 nucleotide sequence: TGTGCCAGCAAAGAGACAGGTAGCACAGATACGCAGTATTTT. Amino acids: CASKETGSTDTQYF.

The CDR3 is CASSESTSGGNPQFF. The DNA for the CDR3 is TGTGCCAGCAGTGAGTCGACTAGCGGGGGAAATCCCCAGTTCTTC. This chain uses TRBV25-1 with TRBJ2-1; TRBD2 matches 12 bases. The J segment lost 13 bases and the V segment lost 3 bases, leaving 10 bases of the junction unmatched. CDR3 length equals 15 residues. Looked up from germline, CDR1 is MGHDK and CDR2 is SYGVNS.

The J gene is TRBJ2-2, the V gene TRBV9; D might be TRBD2 (6 bases). The germline V gene encodes CDR1 SGDLS and CDR2 YYNGEE. The CDR3 consists of 13 residues. The V end was cut by 4 bases, the J end by 3 bases, with 7 bases between. CDR3 region: CASSTGDTGELFF. CDR3 bases: TGTGCCAGCAGCACGGGGGACACCGGGGAGCTGTTTTTT. The whole variable domain, filled in from reference TRBV9 and TRBJ2-2, reads DSGVTQTPKHLITATGQRVTLRCSPRSGDLSVYWYQQSLDQGLQFLIQYYNGEERAKGNILERFSAQQFPDLHSELNLSSLELGDSALYFCASSTGDTGELFFGEGSRLTVL.

The V and J genes are TRBV11-1 and TRBJ1-1; D unclear. The germline V and J ends were trimmed by 7 bases and 7 bases, with 10 bases remaining between them. CDR1 is SGHAT, CDR2 FQDESV, per germline (reference sequence). This CDR3 region has 11 residues. CDR3 DNA sequence: TGTGCCAGCAACAGTGACGGTGAAGCTTTCTTT. It translates to CASNSDGEAFF.

The chain carries TRBV2 and TRBJ2-7; 7 nucleotides line up with TRBD1. Losses at the gene ends were 5 bases for V and 4 bases for J; bases not matched to a gene: 2. Germline values: CDR1 SNHLY, CDR2 FYNNEI. This CDR3 spans 12 amino acids. As DNA, the CDR3 is TGTGCCAGCAGTCAGGGACAGTACGAGCAGTACTTC. Translating it yields CASSQGQYEQYF.

This clone was counted once. The chain carries TRBV7-2 and TRBJ2-3; D is perhaps TRBD1 (5 bases). CDR3 size: 15 residues. The ends were cut back, 2 bases at V and 6 bases at J, with 15 bases in the middle. CDR1 is SGHTA and CDR2 is FQGNSA in the germline V gene. DNA for the CDR3: TGTGCCAGCAGCTTAAGGGGCATGGTATGGGATACGCAGTATTTT. Translation: CASSLRGMVWDTQYF.

This rearrangement joins TRBV11-3 to TRBJ1-1; 12 bases map to TRBD1. J lost 11 bases, V lost 5 bases, and 6 bases had no gene match. The germline gives CDR1 SGHNT, CDR2 YENEEA. The length of the CDR3 is 13 residues. For the CDR3, the DNA is TGTGCCAGCAGCCCTGGGACAGGGGGCTCGGCTTTCTTT. It specifies CASSPGTGGSAFF. The full variable domain, in which reference TRBV11-3 and TRBJ1-1 provide the parts outside the CDR3, is EAGVVQSPRYKIIEKKQPVAFWCNPISGHNTLYWYLQNLGQGPELLIRYENEEAVDDSQLPKDRFSAERLKGVDSTLKIQPAELGDSAVYLCASSPGTGGSAFFGQGTRLTVV.

J is TRBJ2-7 and V is TRBV5-4; 10 positions match TRBD1. Germline V lookup: CDR1 SGHNT, CDR2 YYREEE (reference sequence). The V segment lost 0 bases and the J segment 5 bases; nucleotides outside the gene matches: 5. CDR3 length: 15 amino acids. CDR3 region: CASSLGQGANHEQYF. CDR3 DNA sequence: TGTGCCAGCAGCTTGGGACAGGGGGCGAACCACGAGCAGTACTTC.

The CDR3 nucleotides are TGTGCCAGCAGTGACCTCGGGACTAGCGGGAGCCAAGAGACCCAGTACTTC. It translates to CASSDLGTSGSQETQYF. The chain links TRBV6-1 to TRBJ2-5; 14 nucleotides agree with TRBD2. Unmatched junction bases numbered 4, after V lost 3 bases and J lost 1 base. Germline CDR1 reads MNHNS; CDR2 reads SASEGT. The CDR3 has 17 amino acids.